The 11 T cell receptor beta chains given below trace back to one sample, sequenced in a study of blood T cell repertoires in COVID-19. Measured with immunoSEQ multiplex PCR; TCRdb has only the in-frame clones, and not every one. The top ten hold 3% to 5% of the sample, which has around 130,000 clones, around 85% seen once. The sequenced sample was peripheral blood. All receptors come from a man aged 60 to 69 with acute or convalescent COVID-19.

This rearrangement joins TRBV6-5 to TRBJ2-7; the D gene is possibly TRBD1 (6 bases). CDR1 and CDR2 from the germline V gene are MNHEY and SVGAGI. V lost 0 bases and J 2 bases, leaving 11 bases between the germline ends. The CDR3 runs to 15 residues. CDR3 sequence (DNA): TGTGCCAGCAGTTACTCGATGGGACAAACCTACGAGCAGTACTTC. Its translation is CASSYSMGQTYEQYF.

CDR3 sequence reads: CATWIQGRIDEAFF. The DNA of the CDR3 is TGTGCCACCTGGATACAGGGGCGGATTGATGAAGCTTTCTTT. V gene TRBV28 combines with J gene TRBJ1-1, with TRBD1 matching 7 bases. Losses at the gene ends were 10 bases for V and 7 bases for J; bases not matched to a gene: 15. The CDR3 covers 14 residues. CDR1 is MDHEN and CDR2 is SYDVKM in the germline V gene.

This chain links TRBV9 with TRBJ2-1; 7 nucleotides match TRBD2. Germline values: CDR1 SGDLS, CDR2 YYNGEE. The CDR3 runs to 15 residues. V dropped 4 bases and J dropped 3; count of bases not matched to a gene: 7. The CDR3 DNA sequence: TGTGCCAGCAGCACCAGCGGGGAAGGCTACAATGAGCAGTTCTTC. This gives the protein CASSTSGEGYNEQFF.

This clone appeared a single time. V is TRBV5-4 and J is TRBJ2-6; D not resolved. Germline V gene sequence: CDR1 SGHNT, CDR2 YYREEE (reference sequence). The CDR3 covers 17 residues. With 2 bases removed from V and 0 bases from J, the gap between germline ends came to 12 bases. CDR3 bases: TGTGCCAGCAGCTTAAAACTGGGCAACTCTGGGGCCAACGTCCTGACTTTC. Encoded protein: CASSLKLGNSGANVLTF.

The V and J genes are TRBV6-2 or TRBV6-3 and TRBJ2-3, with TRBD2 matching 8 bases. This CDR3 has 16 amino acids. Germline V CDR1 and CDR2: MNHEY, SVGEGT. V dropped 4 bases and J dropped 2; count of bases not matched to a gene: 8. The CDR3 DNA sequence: TGTGCCAGCAGTTTCCATAGCGGGGAGAACACAGATACGCAGTATTTT. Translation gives CASSFHSGENTDTQYF.

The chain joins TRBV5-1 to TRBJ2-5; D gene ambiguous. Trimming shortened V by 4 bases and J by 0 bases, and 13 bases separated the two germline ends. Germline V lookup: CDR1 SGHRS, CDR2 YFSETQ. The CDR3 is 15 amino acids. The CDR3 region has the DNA TGCGCCAGCAGCCCAAGCAGGTCCTACCAAGAGACCCAGTACTTC. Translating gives CASSPSRSYQETQYF.

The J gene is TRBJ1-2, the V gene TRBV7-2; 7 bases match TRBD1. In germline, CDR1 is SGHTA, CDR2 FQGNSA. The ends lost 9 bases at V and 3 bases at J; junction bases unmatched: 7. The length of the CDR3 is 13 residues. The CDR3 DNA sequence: TGTGCCAGTACCCTTGGGACAGACTATGGCTACACCTTC. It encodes CASTLGTDYGYTF.

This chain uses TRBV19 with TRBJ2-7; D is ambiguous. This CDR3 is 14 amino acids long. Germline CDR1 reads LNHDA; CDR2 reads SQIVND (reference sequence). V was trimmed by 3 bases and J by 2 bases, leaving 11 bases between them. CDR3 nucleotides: TGTGCCAGTAGTATTGGAGACGGTGCCTACGAGCAGTACTTC. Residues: CASSIGDGAYEQYF. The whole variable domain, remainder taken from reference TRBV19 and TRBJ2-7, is DGGITQSPKYLFRKEGQNVTLSCEQNLNHDAMYWYRQDPGQGLRLIYYSQIVNDFQKGDIAEGYSVSREKKESFPLTVTSAQKNPTAFYLCASSIGDGAYEQYFGPGTRLTVT.

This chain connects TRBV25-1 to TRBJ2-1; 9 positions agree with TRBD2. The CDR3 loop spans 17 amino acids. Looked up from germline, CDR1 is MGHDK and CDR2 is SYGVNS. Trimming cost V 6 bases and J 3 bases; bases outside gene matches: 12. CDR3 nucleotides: TGTGCCAGCAGAGGCCTCTTAGCGGGAGCTTACTACAATGAGCAGTTCTTC. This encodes CASRGLLAGAYYNEQFF.

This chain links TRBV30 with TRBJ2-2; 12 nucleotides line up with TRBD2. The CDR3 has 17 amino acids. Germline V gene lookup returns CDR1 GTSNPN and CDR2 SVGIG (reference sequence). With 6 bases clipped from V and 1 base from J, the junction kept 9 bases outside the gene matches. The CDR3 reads CACRGGTSGWNTGELFF. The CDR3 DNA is TGTGCCTGCCGGGGCGGGACTAGCGGGTGGAACACCGGGGAGCTGTTTTTT.

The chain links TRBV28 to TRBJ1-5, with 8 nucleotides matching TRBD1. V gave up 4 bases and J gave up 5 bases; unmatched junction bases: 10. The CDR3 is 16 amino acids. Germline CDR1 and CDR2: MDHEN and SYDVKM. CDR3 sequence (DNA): TGTGCCAGCAGTTGGCTCCGGGACAGGCGGGATCAGCCCCAGCATTTT. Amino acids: CASSWLRDRRDQPQHF.